Sequencing of this TCR beta chain was carried out in a study of blood T cell repertoires in COVID-19. On the study more broadly: COVID-19 samples, acute and convalescent, were from the United States, Italy and Spain.

V lost 0 bases and J lost 9; bases outside the gene matches: 3. Germline-derived CDR1 and CDR2 are MNHEY and SVGAGI. The CDR3 extends over 15 amino acids. Seattle's cohort entered during active infection and was followed longitudinally. Only in-frame clones appear in the TCRdb table, and some are missing; sequencing was by immunoSEQ multiplex PCR. Of about 310,000 clones in the sample, about 90% were seen once. The TCR sequence derives from a woman aged 30 to 39 with COVID-19, enrolled during active disease. The chain employs TRBV6-5 and TRBJ1-6; 9 bases agree with TRBD1. Input material: peripheral blood. CDR3 DNA: TGTGCCAGCAGTTACTCAGGGACAGGGTTTTCACCCCTCCACTTT. The encoded protein is CASSYSGTGFSPLHF.